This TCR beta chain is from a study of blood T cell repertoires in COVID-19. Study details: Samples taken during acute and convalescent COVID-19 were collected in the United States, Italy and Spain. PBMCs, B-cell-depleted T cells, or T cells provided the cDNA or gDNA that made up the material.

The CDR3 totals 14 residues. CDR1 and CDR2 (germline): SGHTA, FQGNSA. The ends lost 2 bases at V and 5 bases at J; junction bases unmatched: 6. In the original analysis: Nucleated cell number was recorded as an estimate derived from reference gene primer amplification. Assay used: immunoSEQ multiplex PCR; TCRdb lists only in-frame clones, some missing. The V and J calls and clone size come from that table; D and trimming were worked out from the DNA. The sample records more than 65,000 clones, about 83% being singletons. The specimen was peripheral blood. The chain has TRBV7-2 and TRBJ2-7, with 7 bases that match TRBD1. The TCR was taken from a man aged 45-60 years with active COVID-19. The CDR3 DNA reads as TGTGCCAGCAGCTTAAGTGACAGGGTGCACGAGCAGTACTTC. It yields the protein CASSLSDRVHEQYF.